This entry is about one T cell receptor (beta chain). The V end lost 6 bases, the J end lost 2 bases, and 13 bases lay between the germline ends. The CDR3 length is 14 residues. Germline CDR1 and CDR2: MNHEY and SVGAGI. Method: immunoSEQ multiplex PCR; TCRdb's copy keeps in-frame clones and lacks some. The sample consists of about 160,000 clones, 80% to 90% of them appearing once. This record belongs to a study of control samples from healthy donors and cancer patients. This clonotype originated in a man younger than 45 in good health. What was sequenced was blood. The rearrangement joins TRBV6-5 to TRBJ1-1, with D perhaps TRBD1 (5 bases). The chain's CDR3 is CASRGQVINTEAFF. CDR3 sequence (DNA): TGTGCCAGCAGGGGGCAGGTGATCAACACTGAAGCTTTCTTT.